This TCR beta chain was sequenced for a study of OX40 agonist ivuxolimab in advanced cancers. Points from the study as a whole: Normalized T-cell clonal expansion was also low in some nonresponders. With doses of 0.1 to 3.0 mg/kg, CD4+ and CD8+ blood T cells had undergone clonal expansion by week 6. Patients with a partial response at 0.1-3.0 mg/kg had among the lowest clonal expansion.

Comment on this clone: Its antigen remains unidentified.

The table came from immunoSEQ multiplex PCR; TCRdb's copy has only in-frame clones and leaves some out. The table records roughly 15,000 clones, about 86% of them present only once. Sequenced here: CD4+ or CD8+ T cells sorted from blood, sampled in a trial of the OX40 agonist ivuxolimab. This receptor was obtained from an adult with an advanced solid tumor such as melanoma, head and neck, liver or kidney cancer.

CDR3 sequence: CAWSVLVWSGERNEQFF. In DNA form, the CDR3 reads TGTGCCTGGAGTGTATTGGTCTGGTCAGGGGAACGAAATGAGCAGTTCTTC. This rearrangement joins TRBV30 to TRBJ2-1; perhaps TRBD1 as D (6 bases). Per germline, CDR1 GTSNPN and CDR2 SVGIG (reference sequence). The CDR3 is 17 amino acids. V dropped 0 bases and J dropped 7 bases, with 22 bases sitting between them.